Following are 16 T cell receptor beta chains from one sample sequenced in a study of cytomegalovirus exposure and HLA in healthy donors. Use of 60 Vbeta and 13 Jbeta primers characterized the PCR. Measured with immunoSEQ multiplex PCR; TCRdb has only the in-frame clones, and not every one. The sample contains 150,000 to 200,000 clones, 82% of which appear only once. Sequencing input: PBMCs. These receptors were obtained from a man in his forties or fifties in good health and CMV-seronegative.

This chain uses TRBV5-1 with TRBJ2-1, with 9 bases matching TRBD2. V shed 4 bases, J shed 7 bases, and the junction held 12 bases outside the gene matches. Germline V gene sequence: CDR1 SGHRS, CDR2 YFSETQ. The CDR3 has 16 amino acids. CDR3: CASSPVGGRAGNEQFF. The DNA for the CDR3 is TGCGCCAGCAGCCCGGTCGGCGGGAGGGCCGGGAATGAGCAGTTCTTC.

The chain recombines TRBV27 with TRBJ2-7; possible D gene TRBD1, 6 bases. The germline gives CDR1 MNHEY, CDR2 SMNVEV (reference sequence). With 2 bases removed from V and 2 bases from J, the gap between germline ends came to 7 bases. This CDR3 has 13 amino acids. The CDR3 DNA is TGTGCCAGCAGTTTAGGGGGCCCCTACGAGCAGTACTTC. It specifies CASSLGGPYEQYF.

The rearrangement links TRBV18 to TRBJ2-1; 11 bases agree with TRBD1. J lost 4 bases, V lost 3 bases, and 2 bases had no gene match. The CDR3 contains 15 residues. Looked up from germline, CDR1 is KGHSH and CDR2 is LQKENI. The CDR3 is CASSPGTGGYNEQFF. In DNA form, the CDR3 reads TGTGCCAGCTCACCCGGGACAGGGGGGTACAATGAGCAGTTCTTC.

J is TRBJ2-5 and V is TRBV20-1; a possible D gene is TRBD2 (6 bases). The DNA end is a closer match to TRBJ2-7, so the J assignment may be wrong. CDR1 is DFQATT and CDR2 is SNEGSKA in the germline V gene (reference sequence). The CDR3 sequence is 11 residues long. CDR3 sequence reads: CSAEGWSEQYF. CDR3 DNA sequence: TGCAGTGCGGAGGGGTGGAGCGAGCAGTACTTC.

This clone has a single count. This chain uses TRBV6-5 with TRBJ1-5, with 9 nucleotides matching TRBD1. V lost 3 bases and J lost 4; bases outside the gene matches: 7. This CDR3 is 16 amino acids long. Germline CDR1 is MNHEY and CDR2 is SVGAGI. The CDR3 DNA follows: TGTGCCAGCAGTTATTCTTCGGACAGGGGTAATCAGCCCCAGCATTTT. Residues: CASSYSSDRGNQPQHF.

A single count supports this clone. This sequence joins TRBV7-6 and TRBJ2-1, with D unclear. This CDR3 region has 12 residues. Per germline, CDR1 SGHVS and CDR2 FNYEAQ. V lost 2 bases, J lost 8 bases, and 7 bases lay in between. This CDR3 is CASSLTTDEQFF. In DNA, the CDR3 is TGTGCCAGCAGCTTAACGACTGATGAGCAGTTCTTC.

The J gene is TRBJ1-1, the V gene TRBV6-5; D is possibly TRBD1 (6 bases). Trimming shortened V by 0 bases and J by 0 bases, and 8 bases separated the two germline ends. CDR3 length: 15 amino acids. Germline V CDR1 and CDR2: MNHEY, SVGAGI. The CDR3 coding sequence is TGTGCCAGCAGTTACTCGGGGGCCATGAACACTGAAGCTTTCTTT. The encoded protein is CASSYSGAMNTEAFF.

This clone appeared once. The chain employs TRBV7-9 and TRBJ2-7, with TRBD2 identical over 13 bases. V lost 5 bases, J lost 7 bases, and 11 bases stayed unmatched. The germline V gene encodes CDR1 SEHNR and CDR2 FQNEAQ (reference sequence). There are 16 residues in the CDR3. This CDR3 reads CASSRSVLAGGGEQYF. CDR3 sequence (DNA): TGTGCCAGCAGCAGGAGTGTACTAGCGGGAGGGGGGGAGCAGTACTTC.

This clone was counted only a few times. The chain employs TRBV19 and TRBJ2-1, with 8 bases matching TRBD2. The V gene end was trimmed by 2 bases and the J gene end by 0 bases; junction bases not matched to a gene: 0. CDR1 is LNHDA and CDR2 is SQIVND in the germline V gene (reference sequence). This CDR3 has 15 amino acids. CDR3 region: CASSISGSSYNEQFF. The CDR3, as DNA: TGTGCCAGTAGTATAAGCGGGAGCTCCTACAATGAGCAGTTCTTC.

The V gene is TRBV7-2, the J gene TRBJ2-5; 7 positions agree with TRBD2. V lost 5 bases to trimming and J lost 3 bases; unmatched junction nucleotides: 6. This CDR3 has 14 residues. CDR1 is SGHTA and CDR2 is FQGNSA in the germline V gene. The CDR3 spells CASSRFGGEETQYF. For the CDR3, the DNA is TGTGCCAGCAGCCGCTTTGGGGGGGAAGAGACCCAGTACTTC.

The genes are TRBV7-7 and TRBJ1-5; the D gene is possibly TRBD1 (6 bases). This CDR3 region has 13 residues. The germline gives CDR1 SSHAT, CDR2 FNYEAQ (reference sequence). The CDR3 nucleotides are TGTGCTAGTGCAGCAGGGGACCATCAGCCCCAGCATTTT. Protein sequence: CASAAGDHQPQHF.

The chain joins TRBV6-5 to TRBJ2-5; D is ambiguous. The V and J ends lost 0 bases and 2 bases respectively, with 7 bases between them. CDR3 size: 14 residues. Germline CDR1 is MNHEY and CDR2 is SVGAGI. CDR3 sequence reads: CASSYSRQQETQYF. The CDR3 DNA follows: TGTGCCAGCAGTTACTCGAGGCAGCAAGAGACCCAGTACTTC.

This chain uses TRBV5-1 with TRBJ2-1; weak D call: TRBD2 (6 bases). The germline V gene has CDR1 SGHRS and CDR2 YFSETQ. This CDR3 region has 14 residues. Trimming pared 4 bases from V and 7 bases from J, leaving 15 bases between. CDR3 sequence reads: CASSAGREMNEQFF. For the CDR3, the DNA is TGCGCCAGCAGCGCGGGGCGAGAGATGAATGAGCAGTTCTTC.

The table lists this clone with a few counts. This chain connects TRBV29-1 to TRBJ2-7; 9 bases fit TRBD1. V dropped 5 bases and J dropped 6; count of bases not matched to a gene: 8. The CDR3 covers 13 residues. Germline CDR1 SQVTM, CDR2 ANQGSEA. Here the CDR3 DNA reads TGCAGCGTTTTGACCGGACAGGGGTCCGAGCAGTACTTC. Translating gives CSVLTGQGSEQYF.

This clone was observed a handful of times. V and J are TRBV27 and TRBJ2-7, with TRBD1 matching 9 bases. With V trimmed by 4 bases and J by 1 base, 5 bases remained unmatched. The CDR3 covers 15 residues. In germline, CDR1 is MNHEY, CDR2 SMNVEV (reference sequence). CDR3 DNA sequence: TGTGCCAGCAGTTATGGGACAGGGTCGTCCTACGAGCAGTACTTC. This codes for CASSYGTGSSYEQYF.

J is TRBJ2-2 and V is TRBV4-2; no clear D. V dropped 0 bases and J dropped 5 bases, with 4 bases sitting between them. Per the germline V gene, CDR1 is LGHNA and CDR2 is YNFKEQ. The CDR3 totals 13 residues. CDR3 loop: CASSQDMTGELFF. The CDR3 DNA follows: TGTGCCAGCAGCCAAGATATGACCGGGGAGCTGTTTTTT.